This T cell receptor (beta chain) was sequenced for a study of T cell repertoires in cytomegalovirus infection. This clonotype came up a few times. Its antigen is undetermined. One entry per CDR3 protein results from TCRdb running MiXCR on the reads. This table holds roughly 320,000 distinct CDR3 sequences, around 10% found once. In germline, CDR1 is MDHEN, CDR2 SYDVKM. This CDR3 comprises 15 residues. V shed 3 bases, J shed 6 bases, and the junction held 7 bases outside the gene matches. Overall study results and limits: Frequencies of public TCR beta families were cumulated, and this identified carriers of CMV plus the relevant HLA.

This sequence joins TRBV28 and TRBJ2-1; 8 bases are a match to TRBD2. The source of this sequence is a human donor in good health (CMV status not recorded). Some clones in this sample may be carry-over from other donors' samples. Sequencing used PBMCs. Written as DNA, the CDR3 is TGTGCCAGCAGTTTCTATGGACTAGCTGGCAATGAGCAGTTCTTC. Its protein product is CASSFYGLAGNEQFF. The full variable domain, completed using reference TRBV28 and TRBJ2-1, is DVKVTQSSRYLVKRTGEKVFLECVQDMDHENMFWYRQDPGLGLRLIYFSYDVKMKEKGDIPEGYSVSREKKERFSLILESASTNQTSMYLCASSFYGLAGNEQFFGPGTRLTVL.